Listed below are T cell receptor beta chains from one sample, sequenced in a study of siplizumab effects on memory and regulatory T cells. TCRdb keeps only in-frame clones here, not all; method: immunoSEQ multiplex PCR. The sample has 85,000 to 120,000 clones, about 93% seen once. Sequencing input: CD4+ T cells sorted from blood. These TCRs come from a human donor in good health. The CDR3 runs from the conserved cysteine through the conserved F or W. D genes are given only for firm matches. Where a row states a size, it is once, few, many or the class of an expanded clone; other rows omit it.

size	D	V	J	CDR3	DNA
NA	NA	TRBV19	TRBJ2-2	CASRGQGSNTGELFF	TGTGCCAGTAGGGGGCAGGGATCGAACACCGGGGAGCTGTTTTTT
once	NA	TRBV19	TRBJ2-1	CASSPTGVHEQFF	TGTGCCAGTAGTCCCACAGGAGTGCATGAGCAGTTCTTC
NA	TRBD1	TRBV20-1	TRBJ2-7	CSVQKRDRGYF	TGCAGTGTCCAGAAGAGGGACAGAGGGTACTTC
few	NA	TRBV19	TRBJ2-1	CASSRRGGNSYNEQFF	TGTGCCAGTAGTAGAAGGGGGGGCAACTCCTACAATGAGCAGTTCTTC
NA	NA	TRBV6-1	TRBJ2-7	CASSALRTRSYEQYF	TGTGCCAGCAGTGCCCTTAGAACACGGTCCTACGAGCAGTACTTC
NA	NA	TRBV7-8	TRBJ2-2	CASSFGSGGNTGELFF	TGTGCCAGCAGTTTTGGTAGCGGTGGGAACACCGGGGAGCTGTTTTTT
NA	NA	TRBV4-1	TRBJ2-1	CASSPLEGVANNEQFF	TGCGCCAGCAGCCCCCTGGAGGGGGTAGCTAACAATGAGCAGTTCTTC
NA	TRBD2	TRBV5-1	TRBJ2-7	CASSQAPKGTSALGEQYF	TGCGCCAGCAGCCAAGCGCCGAAAGGGACTAGCGCCCTGGGAGAGCAGTACTTC
NA	NA	TRBV2	TRBJ1-1	CASSQEGEAFF	TGTGCCAGCAGCCAGGAGGGTGAAGCTTTCTTT
NA	NA	TRBV2	TRBJ2-7	CASSEVSYEQYF	TGTGCCAGCAGTGAGGTCAGCTACGAGCAGTACTTC
NA	NA	TRBV28	TRBJ1-2	CASSFGAGDYGYTF	TGTGCCAGCAGTTTTGGGGCAGGGGACTATGGCTACACCTTC
NA	NA	TRBV5-1	TRBJ2-3	CASSSTRRGDTQYF	TGCGCCAGCAGCTCAACTAGGAGGGGAGATACGCAGTATTTT
once	NA	TRBV7-2	TRBJ2-7	CASSLSRIEQYF	TGTGCCAGCAGCTTATCACGCATTGAGCAGTACTTC
NA	NA	TRBV28	TRBJ2-7	CASLGVGSYEQYF	TGTGCCAGCCTAGGGGTGGGCTCCTACGAGCAGTACTTC
NA	NA	TRBV4-2	TRBJ2-3	CASSEGERVADTQYF	TGTGCCAGCAGCGAGGGTGAAAGGGTGGCAGATACGCAGTATTTT
NA	NA	TRBV29-1	TRBJ1-1	CSATFGNYQGLSTEAFF	TGCAGCGCTACGTTTGGAAATTACCAGGGTCTTTCGACTGAAGCTTTCTTT
NA	NA	TRBV20-1	TRBJ2-7	CSAPLGREQYF	TGCAGTGCCCCGCTGGGGAGGGAGCAGTACTTC
NA	NA	TRBV30	TRBJ2-1	CAWGNFGGGYNEQFF	TGTGCCTGGGGGAATTTTGGGGGTGGGTACAATGAGCAGTTCTTC
NA	NA	TRBV5-3	TRBJ1-3	CARSFGLSPGNTIYF	TGTGCCAGAAGCTTTGGACTGTCGCCGGGAAACACCATATATTTT
NA	NA	TRBV28	TRBJ1-1	CASRPDNTEAFF	TGTGCCAGCAGGCCCGATAACACTGAAGCTTTCTTT
NA	NA	TRBV5-5	TRBJ2-5	CASSLPPQGRETQYF	TGTGCCAGCAGCTTGCCACCGCAGGGAAGGGAGACCCAGTACTTC
NA	NA	TRBV5-1	TRBJ2-7	CASSFHTGTNLIEQYF	TGCGCCAGCAGCTTTCATACCGGGACGAACCTCATCGAGCAGTACTTC
NA	NA	TRBV7-2	TRBJ2-4	CASSLGYRQTSQLNIQYF	TGTGCCAGCAGCTTAGGTTACAGGCAAACTTCGCAACTAAACATTCAGTACTTC
NA	TRBD2	TRBV5-4	TRBJ2-1	CASRPGLANEQFF	TGTGCCAGCAGACCAGGACTAGCCAATGAGCAGTTCTTC
NA	TRBD1	TRBV27	TRBJ2-3	CASSRRKKGADTQYF	TGTGCCAGCAGCAGGAGAAAGAAGGGGGCGGATACGCAGTATTTT
NA	TRBD2	TRBV29-1	TRBJ2-5	CSVVPLRESTGKTQYF	TGCAGCGTTGTTCCCTTGCGGGAGTCAACCGGGAAGACCCAGTACTTC
NA	TRBD1	TRBV5-4	TRBJ2-3	CATSPSTGRSTDTQYF	TGTGCCACCTCCCCATCGACAGGGCGTAGCACAGATACGCAGTATTTT
once	TRBD1	TRBV28	TRBJ1-4	CASSPIGPGTAEKLFF	TGTGCCAGCAGTCCAATAGGCCCTGGGACAGCTGAAAAACTGTTTTTT
NA	TRBD1	TRBV5-1	TRBJ2-7	CASSLGPRDRDYEQYF	TGCGCCAGCAGCTTGGGGCCCCGGGACAGGGATTACGAGCAGTACTTC
once	TRBD2	TRBV7-3	TRBJ2-3	CASSLVHTSGTQYF	TGTGCCAGCAGCTTAGTCCACACTAGCGGGACGCAGTATTTT
once	TRBD1	TRBV19	TRBJ1-6	CASSPPGQLNSPLHF	TGTGCCAGTAGCCCCCCGGGACAGTTAAATTCACCCCTCCACTTT
NA	NA	TRBV6-6	TRBJ2-5	CASGTVRQETQYF	TGTGCCAGCGGGACTGTGCGCCAAGAGACCCAGTACTTC
NA	NA	TRBV28	TRBJ2-2	CASSSLRELFF	TGTGCCAGCAGTTCTCTCCGGGAGCTGTTTTTT
NA	NA	TRBV5-1	TRBJ2-2	CASSLSGRATGELFF	TGCGCCAGCAGCTTGAGTGGAAGGGCCACCGGGGAGCTGTTTTTT